Shown below are 25 T cell receptor beta chains from a single sample sequenced in a study of cytomegalovirus exposure and HLA in healthy donors. A multiplex PCR was run with 60 Vbeta primers and 13 Jbeta primers. This table comes from immunoSEQ multiplex PCR, and its TCRdb copy is limited to in-frame clones, with some not included. Here the sample spans some 130,000 clones, around four fifths being singletons. The source material was PBMCs. Receptors originate from a male donor in good health and CMV-seropositive.

This chain uses TRBV5-4 with TRBJ2-5, with a weak D call TRBD2 (7 bases). This CDR3 is 16 amino acids long. Germline CDR1 is SGHNT and CDR2 is YYREEE (reference sequence). V lost 0 bases and J lost 5, with 17 bases in between. The CDR3 DNA follows: TGTGCCAGCAGCTTGGTTAAGGGGGGGGGCCGGGAGACCCAGTACTTC. Protein: CASSLVKGGGRETQYF.

This sequence joins TRBV27 and TRBJ1-1; perhaps TRBD1 as D (6 bases). Germline CDR1 MNHEY, CDR2 SMNVEV (reference sequence). Trimming stripped 5 bases from V and 6 bases from J, with 13 bases between. The CDR3 runs 13 residues. CDR3 residues: CASSVQQGPEAFF. DNA for the CDR3: TGTGCCAGCAGTGTCCAACAGGGACCTGAAGCTTTCTTT.

The rearrangement joins TRBV27 to TRBJ1-6, with 9 bases identical to TRBD1. Looked up from germline, CDR1 is MNHEY and CDR2 is SMNVEV (reference sequence). The CDR3 is 20 residues long. Trimming cost V 3 bases and J 4 bases; bases outside gene matches: 16. CDR3 loop: CASSLGRFYGTGQYNSPLHF. CDR3 sequence (DNA): TGTGCCAGCAGTTTGGGTAGATTTTATGGGACAGGGCAATATAATTCACCCCTCCACTTT.

This clone came up once. V is TRBV2 and J is TRBJ1-2; D gene ambiguous. The CDR3 consists of 15 residues. V lost 6 bases and J lost 5, with 19 bases in between. Germline assignment: CDR1 SNHLY and CDR2 FYNNEI. DNA of the CDR3: TGTGCCAGCAGCCTCGGGAACAGTGGACCTTATGGCTACACCTTC. The encoded protein is CASSLGNSGPYGYTF.

CDR3 loop: CASSLSSTGPYEQYF. Written as DNA, the CDR3 is TGTGCCAGCAGTTTGTCTTCTACAGGCCCCTACGAGCAGTACTTC. V and J are TRBV28 and TRBJ2-7; perhaps TRBD1 as D (5 bases). Trimming left V 3 bases short and J 2 bases short, with 14 bases between. The CDR3 covers 15 residues. CDR1 MDHEN and CDR2 SYDVKM come from the germline V gene.

This chain links TRBV7-2 with TRBJ2-5; D might be TRBD1 (6 bases). The DNA end lines up better with TRBJ2-7; the J call may be wrong. The germline gives CDR1 SGHTA, CDR2 FQGNSA. The CDR3 consists of 14 residues. The CDR3 loop is CASSADRSSYEQYF. In DNA, the CDR3 is TGTGCCAGCAGCGCCGACAGGAGCTCCTACGAGCAGTACTTC.

This clone was picked up a small number of times. The rearrangement links TRBV5-4 to TRBJ1-1, with 7 bases matching TRBD1. V shed 0 bases, J shed 7 bases, and the junction held 6 bases outside the gene matches. The CDR3 contains 14 residues. Germline V lookup: CDR1 SGHNT, CDR2 YYREEE (reference sequence). CDR3 DNA sequence: TGTGCCAGCAGCTTGGCCCGAGGGGGCGGTGAAGCTTTCTTT. Translated: CASSLARGGGEAFF. The full variable domain, rest sourced from reference TRBV5-4 and TRBJ1-1, is ETGVTQSPTHLIKTRGQQVTLRCSSQSGHNTVSWYQQALGQGPQFIFQYYREEENGRGNFPPRFSGLQFPNYSSELNVNALELDDSALYLCASSLARGGGEAFFGQGTRLTVV.

V gene TRBV29-1 combines with J gene TRBJ2-1; 11 nucleotides match TRBD2. Per germline, CDR1 SQVTM and CDR2 ANQGSEA. The CDR3 is made up of 14 amino acids. The V segment lost 5 bases and the J segment 9 bases; nucleotides outside the gene matches: 9. The CDR3 loop is CSVPLAGGSVEQFF. CDR3 coding DNA: TGCAGCGTTCCTTTAGCGGGAGGGTCGGTTGAGCAGTTCTTC.

The chain recombines TRBV15 with TRBJ2-7, with D possibly TRBD2 on 6 matching bases. The germline V gene encodes CDR1 LNHNV and CDR2 YYDKDF (reference sequence). Trimming left V 5 bases short and J 3 bases short, with 14 bases between. This CDR3 has 14 residues. The CDR3 sequence is CATSRGLYNYEQYF. CDR3 sequence (DNA): TGTGCCACCAGCCGGGGACTGTACAACTACGAGCAGTACTTC.

The chain uses TRBV11-2 and TRBJ2-2; D is unresolved. Germline V gene data show CDR1 as SGHAT and CDR2 as FQNNGV. Between the trimmed V and J ends, which lost 0 bases and 1 base, there was a span of 9 bases. This CDR3 has 16 amino acids. This CDR3 is CASSLEGSWNTGELFF. Here the CDR3 DNA reads TGTGCCAGCAGCTTAGAGGGCTCCTGGAACACCGGGGAGCTGTTTTTT.

The chain uses TRBV5-6 and TRBJ1-2; 8 bases match TRBD1. The V gene end was trimmed by 0 bases and the J gene end by 4 bases; junction bases not matched to a gene: 5. The CDR3 contains 15 residues. Per the germline V gene, CDR1 is SGHDT and CDR2 is YYEEEE. CDR3 protein: CASSLDRGQAYGYTF. The CDR3 DNA is TGTGCCAGCAGCTTGGATAGGGGACAGGCCTATGGCTACACCTTC. Variable domain in full (rest from reference TRBV5-6 and TRBJ1-2): DAGVTQSPTHLIKTRGQQVTLRCSPKSGHDTVSWYQQALGQGPQFIFQYYEEEERQRGNFPDRFSGHQFPNYSSELNVNALLLGDSALYLCASSLDRGQAYGYTFGSGTRLTVV.

The gene calls are TRBV2 and TRBJ2-1, with D maybe TRBD2 (5 bases). This CDR3 is 14 amino acids long. Looked up from germline, CDR1 is SNHLY and CDR2 is FYNNEI. V was clipped by 7 bases and J by 0 bases, with 10 bases between them. DNA for the CDR3: TGTGCCAGCAACGGCGGGCCCTCCTACAATGAGCAGTTCTTC. Its protein is CASNGGPSYNEQFF.

DNA of the CDR3: TGTGCCAGCAGCTTGGCAACTAGCGGGAGAGGGCAAGAGACCCAGTACTTC. Protein product: CASSLATSGRGQETQYF. The rearrangement joins TRBV5-6 to TRBJ2-5; 11 bases map to TRBD2. The CDR3 has 17 residues. Germline-derived CDR1 and CDR2 are SGHDT and YYEEEE. Trimming removed 0 bases from V and 2 bases from J; junction bases left unmatched: 6.

The chain couples TRBV5-1 to TRBJ2-3, with TRBD2 identical over 9 bases. The V and J ends lost 2 bases and 1 base, in that order; junction bases with no gene match: 2. Germline V lookup: CDR1 SGHRS, CDR2 YFSETQ. This CDR3 region has 15 residues. The CDR3 sequence: CASSFPSGGTDTQYF. Written as DNA, the CDR3 is TGCGCCAGCAGCTTTCCTAGCGGGGGCACAGATACGCAGTATTTT.

This chain links TRBV4-3 with TRBJ2-7; D might be TRBD2 (6 bases). Trimming removed 0 bases at V and 0 bases at J, with 15 bases between. CDR1 and CDR2 (germline): LGHNA, YSLEER. This CDR3 has 17 residues. CDR3 sequence (DNA): TGCGCCAGCAGCCAAGATCTAACTAGCTCTAGCTCCTACGAGCAGTACTTC. Protein sequence: CASSQDLTSSSSYEQYF.

The chain couples TRBV10-3 to TRBJ1-2; D gene uncertain. Trimming pared 6 bases from V and 4 bases from J, leaving 12 bases between. The CDR3 covers 13 residues. The germline V gene encodes CDR1 ENHRY and CDR2 SYGVKD. The CDR3 spells CAIRGALFYGYTF. In DNA form, the CDR3 reads TGTGCCATCAGGGGCGCACTTTTCTATGGCTACACCTTC.

The chain is built from TRBV19 and TRBJ2-2, with 10 bases fitting TRBD1. Germline V gene lookup returns CDR1 LNHDA and CDR2 SQIVND (reference sequence). CDR3 size: 15 residues. J gave up 6 bases and V 1 base, and 2 bases lay outside the gene matches. The CDR3 nucleotides are TGTGCCAGTAGTATAGGGGACAGGGGAGCCGGGGAGCTGTTTTTT. Its protein product is CASSIGDRGAGELFF.

Only a few counts were recorded for this clone. J is TRBJ1-1 and V is TRBV5-1, with 9 bases lining up with TRBD1. V gave up 4 bases and J gave up 4 bases; unmatched junction bases: 11. CDR3 size: 16 residues. Germline CDR1 SGHRS, CDR2 YFSETQ. CDR3 sequence: CASSQDGGQGSTEAFF. Here the CDR3 DNA reads TGCGCCAGCAGCCAGGACGGCGGACAGGGGTCCACTGAAGCTTTCTTT.

The gene calls are TRBV4-1 and TRBJ2-1, with 16 nucleotides matching TRBD2. The V gene end was trimmed by 4 bases and the J gene end by 4 bases; junction bases not matched to a gene: 4. Looked up from germline, CDR1 is MGHRA and CDR2 is YSYEKL. The CDR3 sequence is 17 residues long. DNA of the CDR3: TGCGCCAGCAGCCGAGGGACTAGCGGGGGGGCATACAATGAGCAGTTCTTC. Amino acid sequence: CASSRGTSGGAYNEQFF.

The V call is TRBV4-3, the J call TRBJ2-2; the D gene is possibly TRBD1 (7 bases). V lost 6 bases and J lost 7, with 15 bases in between. The CDR3 length is 14 residues. Germline CDR1 LGHNA, CDR2 YSLEER. The CDR3 spells CASSLEGAVGELFF. In DNA, the CDR3 is TGCGCCAGCAGTCTGGAGGGGGCCGTCGGGGAGCTGTTTTTT.

This chain joins TRBV30 and TRBJ2-1; 8 positions agree with TRBD2. CDR1 GTSNPN and CDR2 SVGIG come from the germline V gene (reference sequence). Trimming cost V 3 bases and J 7 bases; bases outside gene matches: 14. CDR3 length: 16 amino acids. CDR3 coding DNA: TGTGCCTGGAGCTGGTTGGGGATGGGCGGGAGGAATGAGCAGTTCTTC. Translated: CAWSWLGMGGRNEQFF.

This chain joins TRBV7-8 and TRBJ2-2, with TRBD2 matching over 12 bases. Germline CDR1 SGHVS, CDR2 FQNEAQ. V lost 0 bases to trimming and J lost 4 bases; unmatched junction nucleotides: 6. This CDR3 comprises 18 residues. DNA for the CDR3: TGTGCCAGCAGCTTAGCCCGACTAGCGGGAGTACCCACCGGGGAGCTGTTTTTT. It is translated as CASSLARLAGVPTGELFF.

The chain carries TRBV6-6 and TRBJ1-2; tentatively, D is TRBD1 (5 bases). The CDR3 consists of 14 residues. Germline V gives CDR1 MNHNY, CDR2 SVGAGI (reference sequence). V lost 0 bases, J lost 8 bases, and 13 bases lay in between. CDR3 nucleotides: TGTGCCAGCAGTTACTCAGGGGCCGACGGCGGCTACACCTTC. Protein product: CASSYSGADGGYTF.

In its sample, this clone was seen a few times. The chain carries TRBV9 and TRBJ2-3; D uncertain. The CDR3 runs to 14 residues. In germline, CDR1 is SGDLS, CDR2 YYNGEE. Trimming stripped 1 base from V and 2 bases from J, with 8 bases between. This CDR3 reads CASSVSLSTDTQYF. Written as DNA, the CDR3 is TGTGCCAGCAGCGTATCTCTATCCACAGATACGCAGTATTTT. Full variable domain (missing parts from reference TRBV9 and TRBJ2-3): DSGVTQTPKHLITATGQRVTLRCSPRSGDLSVYWYQQSLDQGLQFLIQYYNGEERAKGNILERFSAQQFPDLHSELNLSSLELGDSALYFCASSVSLSTDTQYFGPGTRLTVL.

This rearrangement joins TRBV7-9 to TRBJ2-1; D is possibly TRBD1 (5 bases). The germline V gene has CDR1 SEHNR and CDR2 FQNEAQ (reference sequence). The CDR3 contains 14 residues. Trimming removed 1 base from V and 8 bases from J, with 12 bases in between. The CDR3 loop reads CASSLVGARDEQFF. The DNA of the CDR3 is TGTGCCAGCAGCTTAGTTGGGGCCCGCGATGAGCAGTTCTTC.